A single sample gave rise to the 8 T cell receptor beta chains below, sequenced in a study of blood T cell repertoires in COVID-19. Sequenced by immunoSEQ multiplex PCR; TCRdb stores in-frame clones only, minus some. This table holds 350,000 to 400,000 clones, roughly 90% found once. Sample: peripheral blood. The receptors here all came from a man between 18 and 29 years old with active or convalescent COVID-19.

The chain carries TRBV7-8 and TRBJ1-2; 9 nucleotides line up with TRBD1. There are 17 residues in the CDR3. V shed 5 bases and J 0 bases; nucleotides not matched to a gene: 10. CDR1 and CDR2 from the germline V gene are SGHVS and FQNEAQ. The CDR3 is CASSPGTGRGANYGYTF. The DNA for the CDR3 is TGTGCCAGCAGCCCCGGGACAGGGAGGGGGGCTAACTATGGCTACACCTTC.

The chain employs TRBV5-5 and TRBJ2-5; 8 nucleotides align to TRBD2. CDR3 size: 15 residues. Germline V CDR1 and CDR2: SGHKS, YYEKEE (reference sequence). J gave up 2 bases and V 0 bases, and 3 bases lay outside the gene matches. DNA of the CDR3: TGTGCCAGCAGCTTGGGCTTAGCGGGGCAAGAGACCCAGTACTTC. This translates into CASSLGLAGQETQYF.

The chain recombines TRBV4-3 with TRBJ2-7; TRBD1 aligns across 9 bases. The CDR3 runs 18 residues. Germline V gene data show CDR1 as LGHNA and CDR2 as YSLEER. The trim removed 3 bases at V and 5 bases at J, leaving 17 bases unmatched. Here the CDR3 DNA reads TGCGCCAGCAGCCAGGAGTATTCGGGGGGACAGGGCTGGAACGAGCAGTACTTC. As protein: CASSQEYSGGQGWNEQYF.

This chain connects TRBV5-1 to TRBJ2-5; tentative D call: TRBD2 (6 bases). CDR1 is SGHRS and CDR2 is YFSETQ in the germline V gene. V was clipped by 4 bases and J by 2 bases, with 15 bases between them. CDR3 length equals 15 residues. The CDR3 region is CASSPAAAGQETQYF. CDR3 DNA: TGCGCCAGCAGCCCGGCAGCTGCGGGACAAGAGACCCAGTACTTC.

The rearrangement joins TRBV28 to TRBJ2-7, with TRBD1 matching over 9 bases. CDR1 MDHEN and CDR2 SYDVKM come from the germline V gene. V dropped 7 bases and J dropped 2; count of bases not matched to a gene: 3. This CDR3 is built from 13 residues. This chain's CDR3 is CASTRQGAYEQYF. DNA of the CDR3: TGTGCCAGCACCCGACAGGGGGCCTACGAGCAGTACTTC. Full variable domain (remainder filled in from reference TRBV28 and TRBJ2-7): DVKVTQSSRYLVKRTGEKVFLECVQDMDHENMFWYRQDPGLGLRLIYFSYDVKMKEKGDIPEGYSVSREKKERFSLILESASTNQTSMYLCASTRQGAYEQYFGPGTRLTVT.

The chain joins TRBV19 to TRBJ2-1; 10 bases map to TRBD2. The CDR3 is 16 residues long. Trimming cost V 5 bases and J 7 bases; bases outside gene matches: 11. Looked up from germline, CDR1 is LNHDA and CDR2 is SQIVND (reference sequence). CDR3 in amino acids: CASSSIVAGGDNEQFF. DNA for the CDR3: TGTGCCAGTAGTTCGATAGTAGCGGGGGGAGATAATGAGCAGTTCTTC.

The V gene is TRBV7-9, the J gene TRBJ1-2; no reliable D call. The CDR3 consists of 15 residues. Germline lookup yields CDR1 SEHNR and CDR2 FQNEAQ (reference sequence). The ends were cut back, 1 base at V and 5 bases at J, with 14 bases in the middle. The CDR3 DNA reads as TGTGCCAGCAGCTTAGTGCCACGGGGAAGGTATGGCTACACCTTC. Amino acids: CASSLVPRGRYGYTF.

This sequence joins TRBV11-2 and TRBJ2-1, with D hard to call. Germline values: CDR1 SGHAT, CDR2 FQNNGV. The ends were cut back, 0 bases at V and 16 bases at J, with 16 bases in the middle. The CDR3 loop spans 13 amino acids. For the CDR3, the DNA is TGTGCCAGCAGCTTAGATCTAATTAGCCCTCCCTTCTTC. It specifies CASSLDLISPPFF.